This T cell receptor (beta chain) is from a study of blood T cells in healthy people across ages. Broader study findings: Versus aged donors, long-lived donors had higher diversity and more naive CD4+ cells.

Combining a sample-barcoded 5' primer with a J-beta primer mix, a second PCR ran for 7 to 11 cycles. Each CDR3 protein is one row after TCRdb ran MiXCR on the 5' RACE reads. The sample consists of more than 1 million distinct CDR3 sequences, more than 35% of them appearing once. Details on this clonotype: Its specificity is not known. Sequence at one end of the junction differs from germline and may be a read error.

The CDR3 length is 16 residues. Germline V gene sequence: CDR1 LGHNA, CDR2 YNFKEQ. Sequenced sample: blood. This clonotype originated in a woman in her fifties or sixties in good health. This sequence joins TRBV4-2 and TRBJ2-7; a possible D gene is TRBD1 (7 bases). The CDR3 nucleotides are TGTGCCAGCAGCCAAGAAATCAGCGGAGGGGGCTACGAGCAGTGCTTC. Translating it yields CASSQEISGGGYEQCF.